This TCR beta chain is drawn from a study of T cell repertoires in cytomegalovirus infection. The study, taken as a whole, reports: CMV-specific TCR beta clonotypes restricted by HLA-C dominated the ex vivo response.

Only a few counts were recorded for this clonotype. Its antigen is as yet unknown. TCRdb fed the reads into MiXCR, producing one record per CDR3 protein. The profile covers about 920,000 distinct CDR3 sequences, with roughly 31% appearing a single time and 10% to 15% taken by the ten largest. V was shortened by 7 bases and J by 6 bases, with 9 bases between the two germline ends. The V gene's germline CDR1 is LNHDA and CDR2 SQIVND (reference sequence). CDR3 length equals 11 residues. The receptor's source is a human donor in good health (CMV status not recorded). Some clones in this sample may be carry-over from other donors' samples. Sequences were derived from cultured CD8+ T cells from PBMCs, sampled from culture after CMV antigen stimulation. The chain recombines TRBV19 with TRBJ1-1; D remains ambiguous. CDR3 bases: TGTGCCAGTAAAATGCCCCCTGAAGCTTTCTTT. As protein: CASKMPPEAFF.